This entry lists 13 T cell receptor beta chains sequenced from one sample in a study of blood T cells in healthy people across ages. A sample-barcoded 5' primer and a J-beta primer mix were used in a second PCR of roughly 6 to 12 cycles. A single record per CDR3 protein comes from TCRdb applying MiXCR to the 5' RACE reads. Among 1,300,000 or so distinct CDR3 sequences listed, approximately 59% were seen once. The sequenced sample consisted of blood. Receptors were obtained from a man between 18 and 29 years old in good health.

This CDR3 reads CASSFNTGNNEKLFF. For the CDR3, the DNA is TGCGCCAGCAGCTTCAATACAGGGAATAATGAAAAACTGTTTTTT. The genes are TRBV5-1 and TRBJ1-4, with D perhaps TRBD1 (6 bases). This CDR3 has 15 amino acids. The V and J ends lost 2 bases and 4 bases respectively, with 12 bases between them. Germline V gene sequence: CDR1 SGHRS, CDR2 YFSETQ.

This clonotype was detected only once. Since a much larger clone is just one base distant, this may be a read error. The gene calls are TRBV6-4 and TRBJ1-6; TRBD1 is a possible D gene (5 bases). The CDR3 has 15 amino acids. Germline V gives CDR1 MRHNA, CDR2 SNTAGT. The CDR3 region has the DNA TGTGCCAACTATATTTCCAGGGAAGATAATTCACCCCTCTACTTT. Amino acids: CANYISREDNSPLYF.

In this sample, this clonotype turned up a few times. The chain carries TRBV4-1 and TRBJ2-1; no clear D. Germline V gives CDR1 MGHRA, CDR2 YSYEKL. V gave up 1 base and J gave up 5 bases, with 12 bases separating them. The CDR3 is 15 residues long. DNA of the CDR3: TGCGCCAGCAGCCAAGGTGGGTCAGCTGACAATGAGCAGTTCTTC. This translates into CASSQGGSADNEQFF.

This chain joins TRBV20-1 and TRBJ2-1; 13 positions agree with TRBD2. With V trimmed by 3 bases and J by 7 bases, 3 bases remained unmatched. The CDR3 is made up of 14 amino acids. The germline CDR1 and CDR2 sequences are DFQATT and SNEGSKA (reference sequence). The CDR3 spells CSASRLAGGNEQFF. The CDR3 region has the DNA TGCAGTGCTAGTAGACTAGCGGGAGGTAATGAGCAGTTCTTC.

The rearrangement uses TRBV4-1 and TRBJ1-6; D not resolved. V was shortened by 1 base and J by 10 bases, with 5 bases between the two germline ends. The CDR3 extends over 12 amino acids. Germline CDR1 reads MGHRA; CDR2 reads YSYEKL. The CDR3 is CASSQGASPLHF. In nucleotides, the CDR3 is TGCGCCAGCAGCCAAGGGGCCTCACCCCTCCACTTT.

This chain uses TRBV7-9 with TRBJ2-2, with a possible D match to TRBD1 (5 bases). CDR3 size: 18 residues. Germline loops: CDR1 SEHNR, CDR2 FQNEAQ (reference sequence). The CDR3 nucleotides read TGTGCATCAAGGACCTCTTTAGGGGCGCACCCGAACACCGGGGAGCTGTTTTTT. Translating it yields CASRTSLGAHPNTGELFF.

This chain uses TRBV7-2 with TRBJ1-2; D is uncertain. Trimming took 0 bases from V and 7 from J, leaving 6 bases between them. Germline values: CDR1 SGHTA, CDR2 FQGNSA. The CDR3 length is 12 residues. The DNA of the CDR3 is TGTGCCAGCAGCTTAGCATGGGGTGGCTACACCTTC. This sequence encodes CASSLAWGGYTF. The full variable domain, with the rest looked up from reference TRBV7-2 and TRBJ1-2, is GAGVSQSPSNKVTEKGKDVELRCDPISGHTALYWYRQSLGQGLEFLIYFQGNSAPDKSGLPSDRFSAERTGGSVSTLTIQRTQQEDSAVYLCASSLAWGGYTFGSGTRLTVV.

The chain uses TRBV27 and TRBJ2-1, with D possibly TRBD1 on 5 matching bases. The end of the DNA is better explained by TRBJ2-7, so the J call may be wrong. The CDR3 consists of 13 residues. The V gene's germline CDR1 is MNHEY and CDR2 SMNVEV (reference sequence). The CDR3 nucleotides are TGTGCCAGCAGTCACGACAGCTACAATGAGCAGTACTTC. Encoded protein: CASSHDSYNEQYF.

The rearrangement links TRBV6-6 to TRBJ1-2; TRBD1 is a possible D gene (5 bases). V was pared by 2 bases and J by 5 bases, with 18 bases between. The CDR3 is 16 residues long. CDR1 and CDR2 from the germline V gene are MNHNY and SVGAGI (reference sequence). The CDR3: CASSYRQQSTQYGYTF. In nucleotides, the CDR3 is TGTGCCAGCAGTTACCGACAGCAGAGTACCCAATATGGCTACACCTTC.

This chain connects TRBV12-3 or TRBV12-4 to TRBJ2-5, with TRBD2 matching 8 bases. The J call is in doubt because the DNA end fits TRBJ2-7 better. This CDR3 region has 14 residues. CDR3: CASSPRGATYEQYF. CDR3 nucleotides: TGTGCCAGCAGTCCGCGGGGGGCAACCTACGAGCAGTACTTC.

There are a few counts of this clonotype. The V gene is TRBV3-1, the J gene TRBJ1-2, with TRBD1 identical over 7 bases. Germline trimming cut 1 base from V and 6 bases from J; bases unmatched to any gene: 8. The V gene's germline CDR1 is LGHDT and CDR2 YNNKEL (reference sequence). The CDR3 is 15 residues long. The CDR3 DNA follows: TGTGCCAGCAGCCAAGTGACAGGGCTGGATCATGGCTACACCTTC. This codes for CASSQVTGLDHGYTF.

A word on this clonotype: At one of its ends the junction is not consistent with the germline gene, which may arise from a read error. This chain uses TRBV12-3 or TRBV12-4 with TRBJ1-5; D is unclear. The CDR3 covers 11 residues. The CDR3 here is CASMSSQPQHF. In DNA form, the CDR3 reads TGTGCCAGCATGAGCAGTCAGCCCCAGCATTTT.

J is TRBJ2-3 and V is TRBV20-1, with TRBD2 matching over 11 bases. The CDR3 consists of 18 residues. V lost 2 bases to trimming and J lost 3 bases; unmatched junction nucleotides: 13. CDR1 DFQATT and CDR2 SNEGSKA come from the germline V gene (reference sequence). CDR3 coding DNA: TGCAGTGCTAGACCCGGGAGGGGACTAGCGGATAAAACAGATACGCAGTATTTT. Protein product: CSARPGRGLADKTDTQYF.